The clone carrying this T cell receptor (beta chain) was seen many times. Its matching antigen is unknown. This record comes from a study of T cells in Graves' hyperthyroidism and ophthalmopathy. It was around 11 ml of fresh peripheral blood that supplied the PBMCs. V lost 5 bases and J lost 2, with 10 bases in between. This CDR3 contains 14 residues. Germline V gene lookup returns CDR1 MDHEN and CDR2 SYDVKM. TCR beta CDR3 regions were amplified from RNA transcripts. HTBI primers were used for first-round RT-PCR of the TCR CDR3. TCRdb processed the multiplex PCR reads anew with MiXCR; each CDR3 protein has one entry. The data contain approximately 570,000 distinct CDR3 sequences, nearly 20% of them seen just once; the ten biggest clones take up around 50%. The study, taken as a whole, reports: It was a median about seven months before onset that the model predicted ophthalmopathy.

The chain combines TRBV28 with TRBJ1-5, with D maybe TRBD1 (5 bases). Sequences were obtained from blood. The sequence came from a man aged 40-55 years with Graves' ophthalmopathy. CDR3 coding DNA: TGTGCCAGCAGTCTCCTGGGGGGCAATCAGCCCCAGCATTTT. Protein product: CASSLLGGNQPQHF.